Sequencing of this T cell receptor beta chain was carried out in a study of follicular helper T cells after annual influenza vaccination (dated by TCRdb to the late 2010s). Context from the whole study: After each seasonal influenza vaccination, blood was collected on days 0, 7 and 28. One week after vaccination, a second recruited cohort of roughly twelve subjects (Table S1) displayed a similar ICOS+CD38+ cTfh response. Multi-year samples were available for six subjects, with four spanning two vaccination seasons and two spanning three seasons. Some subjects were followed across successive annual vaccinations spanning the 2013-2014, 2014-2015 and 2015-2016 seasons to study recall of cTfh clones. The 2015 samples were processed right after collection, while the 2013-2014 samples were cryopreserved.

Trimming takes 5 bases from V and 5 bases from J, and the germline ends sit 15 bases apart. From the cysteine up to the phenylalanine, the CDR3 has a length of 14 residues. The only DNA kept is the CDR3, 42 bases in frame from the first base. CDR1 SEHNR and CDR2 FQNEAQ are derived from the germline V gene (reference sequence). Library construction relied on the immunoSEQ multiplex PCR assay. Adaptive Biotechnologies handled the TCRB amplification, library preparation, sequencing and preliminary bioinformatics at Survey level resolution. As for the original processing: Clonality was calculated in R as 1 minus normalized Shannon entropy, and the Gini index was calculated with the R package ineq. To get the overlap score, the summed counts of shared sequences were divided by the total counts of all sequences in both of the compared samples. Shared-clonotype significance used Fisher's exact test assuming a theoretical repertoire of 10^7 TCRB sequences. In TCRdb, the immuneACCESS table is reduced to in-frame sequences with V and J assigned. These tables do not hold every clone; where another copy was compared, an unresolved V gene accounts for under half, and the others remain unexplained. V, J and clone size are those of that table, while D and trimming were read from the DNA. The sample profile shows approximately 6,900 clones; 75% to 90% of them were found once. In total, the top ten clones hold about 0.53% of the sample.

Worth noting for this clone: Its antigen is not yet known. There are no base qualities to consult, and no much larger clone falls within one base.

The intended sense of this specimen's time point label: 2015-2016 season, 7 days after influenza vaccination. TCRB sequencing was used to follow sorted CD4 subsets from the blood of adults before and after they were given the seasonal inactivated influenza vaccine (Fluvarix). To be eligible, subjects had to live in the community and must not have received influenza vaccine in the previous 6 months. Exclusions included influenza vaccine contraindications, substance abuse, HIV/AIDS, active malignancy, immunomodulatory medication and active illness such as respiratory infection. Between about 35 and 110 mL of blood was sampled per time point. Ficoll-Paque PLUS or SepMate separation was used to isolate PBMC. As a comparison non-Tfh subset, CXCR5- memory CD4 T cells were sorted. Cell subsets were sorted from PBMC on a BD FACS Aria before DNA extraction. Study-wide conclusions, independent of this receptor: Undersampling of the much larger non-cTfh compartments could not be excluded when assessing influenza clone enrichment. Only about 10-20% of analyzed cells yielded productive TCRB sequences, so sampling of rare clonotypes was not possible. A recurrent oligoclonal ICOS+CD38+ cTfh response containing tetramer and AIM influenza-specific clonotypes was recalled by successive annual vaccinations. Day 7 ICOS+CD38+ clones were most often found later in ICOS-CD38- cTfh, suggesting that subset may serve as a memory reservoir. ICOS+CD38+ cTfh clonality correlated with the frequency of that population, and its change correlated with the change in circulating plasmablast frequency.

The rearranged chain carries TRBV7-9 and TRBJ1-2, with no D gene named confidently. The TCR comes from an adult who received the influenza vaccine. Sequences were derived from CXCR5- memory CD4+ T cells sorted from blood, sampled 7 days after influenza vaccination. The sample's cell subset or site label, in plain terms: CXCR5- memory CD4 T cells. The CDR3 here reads CASSAMGIGYGYTF. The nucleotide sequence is TGTGCCAGCAGCGCGATGGGGATAGGGTATGGCTACACCTTC.